Sequencing of this TCR beta chain was carried out in a study of blood T cell repertoires in COVID-19. Study overall: Both acute and convalescent COVID-19 samples were obtained from the United States, Italy and Spain. Sources were T cells, B-cell-depleted T cells, or PBMCs; the material itself was cDNA or gDNA.

In the source study's methods: Reference gene primer amplification gave estimated nucleated cell counts. Repertoires were generated with immunoSEQ multiplex PCR, while TCRdb's copy carries only in-frame clones and drops some. V, J and clone size are taken as reported in that table, and D and trimming were inferred from the DNA itself. The repertoire holds roughly 63,000 clones, with 89% as singletons. The CDR3 loop spans 13 amino acids. The V gene's germline CDR1 is MNHEY and CDR2 SVGEGT. Trimming cost V 6 bases and J 4 bases, with 12 bases left between them. The TCR comes from a man in his forties or fifties with active COVID-19. Sequencing input: peripheral blood. The chain uses TRBV6-2 or TRBV6-3 and TRBJ1-2; D is perhaps TRBD1 (5 bases). DNA of the CDR3: TGTGCCAGCAGCCTCGGGGGAGGCTATGGCTACACCTTC. Encoded protein: CASSLGGGYGYTF.